A selection of T cell receptor beta chains follows, all from one sample in a study of cytomegalovirus exposure and HLA in healthy donors. The assay was immunoSEQ multiplex PCR, and TCRdb's table has in-frame clones only and misses some. The sample carries 150,000 to 200,000 clones, more than 75% recorded once. The sample consisted of PBMCs. The source is a woman aged 18-29 years in good health and CMV-seronegative. Both conserved end residues are part of each CDR3.

TRBV6-5	TRBJ2-7	CASSYQDKYYEQYF
TRBV6-1	TRBJ2-7	CASRPAAGYEQYF
TRBV7-2	TRBJ1-2	CASSLDFSLPYGYTF
TRBV5-1	TRBJ2-7	CASRAPFSYEQYF
TRBV14	TRBJ1-1	CASQQVRGNTEAFF
TRBV19	TRBJ2-7	CASSPPGQAGYEQYF
TRBV10-3	TRBJ2-1	CAIRGLAGEYNEQFF
TRBV21-1	TRBJ2-2	CASSKACERESSNTGELFF
TRBV29-1	TRBJ2-5	CSVGGVAQETQYF
TRBV5-1	TRBJ2-5	CASSFPRDRVQETQYF
TRBV27	TRBJ2-5	CASSPYPGLAGGLIETQYF
TRBV10-3	TRBJ1-1	CAISGVMNTEAFF
TRBV9	TRBJ2-3	CASSVYSGQGYTDTQYF
TRBV7-8	TRBJ1-3	CASSSLTGSDTIYF
TRBV4-1	TRBJ1-1	CASSQQPQGDGDMNTEAFF
TRBV29-1	TRBJ1-2	CSVGDRGVYGYTF
TRBV9	TRBJ2-5	CASGKGVGKETQYF
TRBV18	TRBJ2-5	CASSPRGSLQETQYF
TRBV11-3	TRBJ2-3	CASSKGAATDTQYF
TRBV19	TRBJ1-2	CASSILLRRVDYGYTF
TRBV7-9	TRBJ1-3	CASSLVSPGQNGNTIYF
TRBV7-8	TRBJ2-7	CASSLGRGPHYEQYF
TRBV29-1	TRBJ2-6	CSVEQVSGQGASGANVLTF
TRBV29-1	TRBJ1-1	CSVDSLTQNTEAFF
TRBV30	TRBJ1-4	CACTGGAYEKLFF
TRBV9	TRBJ2-1	CASSGGSTYNEQFF
TRBV5-6	TRBJ2-1	CASSLVGDSYNEQFF
TRBV13	TRBJ1-5	CASSLAGQNDQPQHF
TRBV5-5	TRBJ2-7	CASSRDRQGAKVYEQYF
TRBV4-1	TRBJ1-2	CASSQDRARGNYGYTF
TRBV7-6	TRBJ2-3	CASSINVDIPTDTQYF
TRBV19	TRBJ1-1	CASSAGQVPTEAFF
TRBV30	TRBJ2-2	CAWSVGVGELFF
TRBV15	TRBJ1-3	CATSRRTGNTIYF
TRBV6-1	TRBJ1-1	CASSAGETTEAFF
TRBV5-8	TRBJ1-2	CASSLASVIGYTF
TRBV29-1	TRBJ1-2	CSVEVVVEFGYTF
TRBV7-2	TRBJ2-3	CASSHTDTQYF
TRBV5-6	TRBJ1-1	CASSLEVDAGMAEAFF
TRBV11-3	TRBJ2-1	CASSSSSTSVRPNEQFF
TRBV5-1	TRBJ2-2	CASSSGLAGVGTGELFF
TRBV19	TRBJ2-3	CASSTELTDTQYF
TRBV30	TRBJ1-4	CALGLDSKNEKLFF
TRBV27	TRBJ2-7	CASSLEAGYEQYF
TRBV14	TRBJ2-5	CASSQDFLETQYF
TRBV7-8	TRBJ1-5	CASTTQGRSNQPQHF
TRBV15	TRBJ2-2	CATSRARYTGELFF
TRBV27	TRBJ1-2	CASSSGTYNYGYTF
TRBV28	TRBJ1-4	CASSLSDRGQGKLFF
TRBV7-3	TRBJ2-1	CASSLRGGSYNEQFF
TRBV5-4	TRBJ2-7	CASSLGGTGDHEQYF
TRBV21-1	TRBJ2-3	CASSRNGTPEEDTQYF
TRBV4-1	TRBJ2-7	CASSHQDRSSYEQYF
TRBV5-1	TRBJ2-1	CASSPDRADEQFF
TRBV9	TRBJ1-4	CASSVEATEYEKLFF
TRBV18	TRBJ2-5	CASSPGTGIRETQYF
TRBV12-5	TRBJ1-6	CASGAAAGNSPLHF
TRBV10-2	TRBJ2-7	CASSSRGGFLGYEQYF
TRBV11-3	TRBJ2-1	CASSLGIEAGGPKEQFF
TRBV2	TRBJ1-5	CASSVFRDSNQPQHF